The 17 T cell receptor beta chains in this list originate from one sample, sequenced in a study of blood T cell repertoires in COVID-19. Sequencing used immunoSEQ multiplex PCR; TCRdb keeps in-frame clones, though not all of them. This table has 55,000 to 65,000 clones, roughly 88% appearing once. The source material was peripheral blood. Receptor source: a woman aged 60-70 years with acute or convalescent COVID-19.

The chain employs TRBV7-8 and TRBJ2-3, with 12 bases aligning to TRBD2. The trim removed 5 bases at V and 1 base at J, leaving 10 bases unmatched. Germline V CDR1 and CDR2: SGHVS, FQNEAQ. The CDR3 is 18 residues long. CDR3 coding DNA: TGTGCCAGCAGCACGACTAGCGGGGGACCCCTCGGCACAGATACGCAGTATTTT. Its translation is CASSTTSGGPLGTDTQYF.

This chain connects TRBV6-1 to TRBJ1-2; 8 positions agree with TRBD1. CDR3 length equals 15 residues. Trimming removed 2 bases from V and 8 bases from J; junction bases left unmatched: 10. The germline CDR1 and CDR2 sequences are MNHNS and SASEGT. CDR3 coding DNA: TGTGCCAGCAGTGAAAACTCAGGGGGCGCCGGCGGCTACACCTTC. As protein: CASSENSGGAGGYTF.

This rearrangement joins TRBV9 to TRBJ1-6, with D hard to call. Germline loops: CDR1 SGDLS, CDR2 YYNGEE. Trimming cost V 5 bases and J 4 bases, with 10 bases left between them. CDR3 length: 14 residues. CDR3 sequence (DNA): TGTGCCAGCAGTAGCCTCCCTTATAATTCACCCCTCCACTTT. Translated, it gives CASSSLPYNSPLHF.

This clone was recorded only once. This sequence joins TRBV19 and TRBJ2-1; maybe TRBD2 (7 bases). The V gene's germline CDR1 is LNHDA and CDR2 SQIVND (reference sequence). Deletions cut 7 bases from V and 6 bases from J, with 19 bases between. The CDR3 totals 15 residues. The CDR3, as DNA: TGTGCCAGTACTGAAGTGGGGGGGCCAAGCAATGAGCAGTTCTTC. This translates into CASTEVGGPSNEQFF.

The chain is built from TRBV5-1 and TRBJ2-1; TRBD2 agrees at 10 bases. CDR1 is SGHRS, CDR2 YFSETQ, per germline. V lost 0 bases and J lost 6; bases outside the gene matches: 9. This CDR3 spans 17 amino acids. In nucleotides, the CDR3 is TGCGCCAGCAGCTTGGAGTTGAGCGGGGGGGCCGGCAATGAGCAGTTCTTC. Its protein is CASSLELSGGAGNEQFF.

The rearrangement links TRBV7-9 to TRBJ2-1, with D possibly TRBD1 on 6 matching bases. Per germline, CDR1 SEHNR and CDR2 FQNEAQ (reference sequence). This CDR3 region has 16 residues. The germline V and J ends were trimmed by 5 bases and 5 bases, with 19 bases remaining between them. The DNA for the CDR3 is TGTGCCAGCAGCGGGGCCGGAGGTGCAGGGGACAATGAGCAGTTCTTC. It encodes CASSGAGGAGDNEQFF.

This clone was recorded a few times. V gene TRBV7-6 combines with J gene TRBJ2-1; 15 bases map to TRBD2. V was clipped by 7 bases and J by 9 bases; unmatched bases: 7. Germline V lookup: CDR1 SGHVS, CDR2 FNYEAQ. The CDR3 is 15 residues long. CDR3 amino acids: CASKPGLAGGGEQFF. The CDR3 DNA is TGTGCCAGCAAACCGGGACTAGCGGGGGGAGGTGAGCAGTTCTTC.

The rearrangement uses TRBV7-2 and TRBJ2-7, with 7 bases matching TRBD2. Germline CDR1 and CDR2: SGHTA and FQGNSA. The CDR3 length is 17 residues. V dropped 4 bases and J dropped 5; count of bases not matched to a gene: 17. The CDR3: CASSSLPAGDPRDEQYF. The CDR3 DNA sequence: TGTGCCAGCAGCTCTTTACCCGCGGGGGACCCGAGGGACGAGCAGTACTTC.

CDR3 coding DNA: TGTGCCAGTACTGGACAGCCGAACACCGGGGAGCTGTTTTTT. The encoded protein is CASTGQPNTGELFF. The chain combines TRBV19 with TRBJ2-2; a weak D match, TRBD1 (6 bases). Trimming pared 7 bases from V and 0 bases from J, leaving 9 bases between. This CDR3 region has 14 residues. Germline V CDR1 and CDR2: LNHDA, SQIVND (reference sequence).

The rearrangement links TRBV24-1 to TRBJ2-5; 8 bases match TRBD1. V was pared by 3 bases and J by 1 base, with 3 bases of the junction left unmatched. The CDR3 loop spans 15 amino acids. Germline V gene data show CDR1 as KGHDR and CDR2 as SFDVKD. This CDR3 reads CATSDTTGGQETQYF. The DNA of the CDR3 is TGTGCCACCAGTGATACAACAGGGGGCCAAGAGACCCAGTACTTC.

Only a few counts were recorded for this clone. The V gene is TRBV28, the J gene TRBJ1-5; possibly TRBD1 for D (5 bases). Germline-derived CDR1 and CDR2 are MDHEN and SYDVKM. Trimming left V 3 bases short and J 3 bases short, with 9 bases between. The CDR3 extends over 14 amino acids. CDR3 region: CASSLGGINQPQHF. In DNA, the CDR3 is TGTGCCAGCAGTTTGGGGGGGATCAATCAGCCCCAGCATTTT.

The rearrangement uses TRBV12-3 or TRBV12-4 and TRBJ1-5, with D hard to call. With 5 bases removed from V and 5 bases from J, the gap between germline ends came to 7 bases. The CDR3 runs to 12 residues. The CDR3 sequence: CASSLQYQPQHF. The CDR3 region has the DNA TGTGCCAGCAGTCTTCAGTATCAGCCCCAGCATTTT.

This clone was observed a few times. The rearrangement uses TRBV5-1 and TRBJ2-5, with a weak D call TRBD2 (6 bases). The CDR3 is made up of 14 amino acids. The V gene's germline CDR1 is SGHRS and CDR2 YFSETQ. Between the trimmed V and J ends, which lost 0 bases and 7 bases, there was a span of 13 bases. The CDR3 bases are TGCGCCAGCAGCTTGGAGTACCGGAGGGGGACCCAGTACTTC. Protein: CASSLEYRRGTQYF.

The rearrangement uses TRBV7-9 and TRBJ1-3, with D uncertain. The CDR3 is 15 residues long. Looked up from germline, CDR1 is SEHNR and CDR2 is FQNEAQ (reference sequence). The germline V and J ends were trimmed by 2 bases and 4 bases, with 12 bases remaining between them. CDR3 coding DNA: TGTGCCAGCAGCTTAAATTCGGGTCCCGGAAACACCATATATTTT. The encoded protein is CASSLNSGPGNTIYF.

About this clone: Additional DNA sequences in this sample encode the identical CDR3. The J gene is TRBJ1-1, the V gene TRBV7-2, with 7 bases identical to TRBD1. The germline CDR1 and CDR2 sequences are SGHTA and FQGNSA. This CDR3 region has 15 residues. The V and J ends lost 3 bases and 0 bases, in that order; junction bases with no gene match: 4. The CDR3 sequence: CASSFGTAMNTEAFF. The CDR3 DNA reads TGTGCCAGCAGCTTCGGGACAGCAATGAACACTGAAGCTTTCTTT.

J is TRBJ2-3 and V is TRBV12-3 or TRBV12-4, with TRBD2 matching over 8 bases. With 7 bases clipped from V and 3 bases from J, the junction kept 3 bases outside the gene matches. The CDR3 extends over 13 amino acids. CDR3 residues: CASNRLATDTQYF. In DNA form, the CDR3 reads TGTGCCAGCAATCGACTAGCGACAGATACGCAGTATTTT.

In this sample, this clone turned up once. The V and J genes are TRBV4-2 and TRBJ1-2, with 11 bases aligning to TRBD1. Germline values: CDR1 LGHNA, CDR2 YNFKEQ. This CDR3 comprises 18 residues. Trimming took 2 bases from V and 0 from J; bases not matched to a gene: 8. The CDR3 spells CASSQPTGTGGANYGYTF. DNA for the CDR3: TGTGCCAGCAGCCAACCCACCGGGACAGGGGGTGCTAACTATGGCTACACCTTC.